A single sample gave rise to the 23 T cell receptor beta chains below, sequenced in a study of T cell changes during pregnancy in multiple sclerosis. Only in-frame clones appear in the TCRdb table, and some are missing; sequencing was by immunoSEQ multiplex PCR. Found here are about 69,000 clones, roughly 91% of them singletons; the top ten hold over 0.25%. Here the sequenced sample was CD4+ T cells from peripheral blood mononuclear cells, taken in the third trimester of pregnancy. Every receptor here comes from a female donor in good health, enrolled as a control in a pregnancy study.

This chain joins TRBV19 and TRBJ2-3; TRBD2 might be the D (6 bases). The CDR3 runs 14 residues. Germline values: CDR1 LNHDA, CDR2 SQIVND (reference sequence). Trimming shortened V by 5 bases and J by 9 bases, and 18 bases separated the two germline ends. This CDR3 is CASSSAGRRETQYF. The CDR3, as DNA: TGTGCCAGTAGTTCCGCGGGTAGGAGGGAAACGCAGTATTTT.

The V and J genes are TRBV18 and TRBJ1-1; 7 bases map to TRBD1. With 8 bases clipped from V and 5 bases from J, the junction kept 8 bases outside the gene matches. The CDR3 sequence is 13 residues long. Germline V lookup: CDR1 KGHSH, CDR2 LQKENI. In DNA, the CDR3 is TGTGCCAGCCAGGGGGGCGCGGTGACTGAAGCTTTCTTT. Encoded protein: CASQGGAVTEAFF.

This chain links TRBV19 with TRBJ2-3; D might be TRBD2 (6 bases). V lost 7 bases and J lost 4, with 24 bases in between. The CDR3 has 17 residues. Germline lookup yields CDR1 LNHDA and CDR2 SQIVND (reference sequence). The CDR3 bases are TGTGCCAGTACCACTAGATATGGCGGGGAATTAGCAGATACGCAGTATTTT. Encoded protein: CASTTRYGGELADTQYF.

The chain joins TRBV6-5 to TRBJ1-6; D remains ambiguous. The CDR3 contains 14 residues. V gave up 5 bases and J gave up 14 bases, with 19 bases separating them. Germline V lookup: CDR1 MNHEY, CDR2 SVGAGI. The CDR3 is CASSPTVTPTALHF. DNA of the CDR3: TGTGCCAGCAGTCCCACTGTCACGCCAACGGCCCTCCACTTT.

The rearrangement uses TRBV6-5 and TRBJ2-3; D possibly corresponds to TRBD2 (6 bases). This CDR3 spans 13 amino acids. V was shortened by 8 bases and J by 11 bases, with 20 bases between the two germline ends. Germline CDR1 reads MNHEY; CDR2 reads SVGAGI. The DNA of the CDR3 is TGTGCCAGCCAACTCGTCCAGGGAGGAGAGCAGTATTTT. Its translation is CASQLVQGGEQYF.

This clone was recorded only once. The chain combines TRBV6-1 with TRBJ1-4, with TRBD1 matching 9 bases. The CDR3 covers 17 residues. From germline, CDR1 is MNHNS and CDR2 SASEGT. Unmatched junction bases numbered 7, after V lost 3 bases and J lost 2 bases. The CDR3 is CASSDLTGGGTNEKLFF. CDR3 DNA: TGTGCCAGCAGTGACCTGACAGGGGGAGGCACTAATGAAAAACTGTTTTTT.

The chain employs TRBV7-2 and TRBJ2-5; 8 bases map to TRBD1. The germline V gene encodes CDR1 SGHTA and CDR2 FQGNSA. This CDR3 comprises 16 residues. V dropped 2 bases and J dropped 5; count of bases not matched to a gene: 10. The DNA of the CDR3 is TGTGCCAGCAGCTTAAACGTCGTCAGGGGGCAGGAGACCCAGTACTTC. Its protein is CASSLNVVRGQETQYF.

The J gene is TRBJ1-1, the V gene TRBV25-1; D may be TRBD1 (5 bases). This CDR3 has 13 amino acids. Between the trimmed V and J ends, which lost 9 bases and 3 bases, there was a span of 14 bases. Germline V CDR1 and CDR2: MGHDK, SYGVNS. CDR3 loop: CASEPGGYTEAFF. The CDR3 coding sequence is TGTGCCAGTGAACCCGGGGGATACACTGAAGCTTTCTTT.

The rearrangement joins TRBV6-5 to TRBJ2-5; 10 bases agree with TRBD1. J was trimmed by 4 bases and V by 7 bases; bases with no gene match: 6. Per germline, CDR1 MNHEY and CDR2 SVGAGI. CDR3 length equals 14 residues. The CDR3 here is CASKKDRGVETQYF. Written as DNA, the CDR3 is TGTGCCAGCAAAAAGGACAGGGGGGTAGAGACCCAGTACTTC.

This rearrangement joins TRBV25-1 to TRBJ1-1; no firm D call. The germline V and J ends were trimmed by 2 bases and 6 bases, with 10 bases remaining between them. The germline V gene has CDR1 MGHDK and CDR2 SYGVNS. The CDR3 is made up of 13 amino acids. In nucleotides, the CDR3 is TGTGCCAGCAGTGAAATCGGAGCATCTGAAGCTTTCTTT. It translates to CASSEIGASEAFF. Looking up the rest from reference TRBV25-1 and TRBJ1-1 gives the full variable domain: EADIYQTPRYLVIGTGKKITLECSQTMGHDKMYWYQQDPGMELHLIHYSYGVNSTEKGDLSSESTVSRIRTEHFPLTLESARPSHTSQYLCASSEIGASEAFFGQGTRLTVV.

The J gene is TRBJ2-2, the V gene TRBV5-1; 7 positions agree with TRBD2. Trimming cost V 0 bases and J 4 bases; bases outside gene matches: 3. The CDR3 extends over 15 amino acids. Germline loops: CDR1 SGHRS, CDR2 YFSETQ. DNA for the CDR3: TGCGCCAGCAGCTTGGCGGGACTACTCACCGGGGAGCTGTTTTTT. Its protein product is CASSLAGLLTGELFF.

The rearrangement joins TRBV7-2 to TRBJ2-5, with TRBD1 matching over 8 bases. V lost 1 base and J lost 4; bases outside the gene matches: 2. Germline lookup yields CDR1 SGHTA and CDR2 FQGNSA. The CDR3 consists of 14 residues. CDR3 in DNA: TGTGCCAGCAGCTTAGACAGGGGGAGAGAGACCCAGTACTTC. Its protein is CASSLDRGRETQYF.

The chain is built from TRBV7-9 and TRBJ2-1; the match to TRBD1 covers 7 bases. The CDR3 loop spans 13 amino acids. Per germline, CDR1 SEHNR and CDR2 FQNEAQ (reference sequence). V lost 0 bases to trimming and J lost 16 bases; unmatched junction nucleotides: 9. This CDR3 is CASSLAKSTGDFF. DNA of the CDR3: TGTGCCAGCAGCTTAGCCAAGTCCACAGGGGATTTCTTC.

The V gene is TRBV4-2, the J gene TRBJ1-4, with D possibly matching TRBD1 (5 bases). The CDR3 extends over 16 amino acids. CDR1 is LGHNA and CDR2 is YNFKEQ in the germline V gene. Trimming cost V 3 bases and J 7 bases, with 18 bases left between them. CDR3 amino acids: CASSHEVVQGGEKLFF. CDR3 coding DNA: TGTGCCAGCAGCCACGAGGTAGTGCAGGGCGGTGAAAAACTGTTTTTT.

The V call is TRBV19, the J call TRBJ1-1; D may be TRBD1 (5 bases). The CDR3 runs to 16 residues. Trimming left V 6 bases short and J 1 base short, with 18 bases between. The V gene's germline CDR1 is LNHDA and CDR2 SQIVND (reference sequence). CDR3 DNA: TGTGCCAGTAGCCCGACCGTTGACAGACCGAACACTGAAGCTTTCTTT. Its protein is CASSPTVDRPNTEAFF.

Note on this clone: A junction end diverges from the germline sequence, so it may reflect a read error. This rearrangement joins TRBV7-7 to TRBJ2-5, with D possibly being TRBD2 (6 bases). This CDR3 contains 15 residues. Germline CDR1 SSHAT, CDR2 FNYEAQ (reference sequence). Here the CDR3 DNA reads TGTGCTAGCAGCATTGGGAGGATGTACCAAGAGACCCAGTACTTC. Amino acids: CASSIGRMYQETQYF.

This clone has just one count. The chain recombines TRBV5-4 with TRBJ2-1; 8 bases align to TRBD2. The CDR3 is 15 residues long. The V gene end was trimmed by 1 base and the J gene end by 9 bases; junction bases not matched to a gene: 9. Germline V gene lookup returns CDR1 SGHNT and CDR2 YYREEE (reference sequence). The CDR3 nucleotides read TGTGCCAGCAGCTTGTCGGGGGGGGGAGGCGGTGAGCAGTTCTTC. This encodes CASSLSGGGGGEQFF.

This clone has a single count. J is TRBJ2-2 and V is TRBV6-6; 10 bases fit TRBD2. Germline CDR1 MNHNY, CDR2 SVGAGI (reference sequence). V shed 6 bases and J 5 bases; nucleotides not matched to a gene: 6. This CDR3 spans 15 amino acids. The CDR3 protein is CASSVSGGETGELFF. The CDR3 DNA is TGTGCCAGCAGCGTGAGCGGGGGGGAAACCGGGGAGCTGTTTTTT.

Only a few counts were recorded for this clone. The V gene is TRBV28, the J gene TRBJ1-1; maybe TRBD1 (5 bases). V lost 5 bases, J lost 4 bases, and 14 bases lay in between. The CDR3 sequence is 14 residues long. In germline, CDR1 is MDHEN, CDR2 SYDVKM. The CDR3 sequence is CASSLIIRGTEAFF. CDR3 DNA: TGTGCCAGCAGTCTCATTATTAGGGGCACTGAAGCTTTCTTT.

The V call is TRBV6-6, the J call TRBJ2-2, with 8 bases lining up with TRBD1. The V segment lost 0 bases and the J segment 6 bases; nucleotides outside the gene matches: 3. Germline CDR1 is MNHNY and CDR2 is SVGAGI (reference sequence). CDR3 length equals 15 residues. CDR3 amino acids: CASSYSRTGSGELFF. The CDR3 nucleotides read TGTGCCAGCAGTTACTCGAGGACAGGGTCCGGGGAGCTGTTTTTT.

The rearrangement joins TRBV6-5 to TRBJ2-5, with D possibly TRBD1 on 6 matching bases. V was trimmed by 10 bases and J by 3 bases, leaving 15 bases between them. CDR1 MNHEY and CDR2 SVGAGI come from the germline V gene. The CDR3 contains 13 residues. In DNA form, the CDR3 reads TGTGCCACCATCCGTTCAGGGGAAGAGACCCAGTACTTC. It specifies CATIRSGEETQYF.

This CDR3 reads CASSIPGQSYEQYF. CDR3 nucleotide sequence: TGTGCCAGCAGTATACCGGGACAGTCCTACGAGCAGTACTTC. The rearrangement joins TRBV28 to TRBJ2-7; 7 nucleotides line up with TRBD1. CDR1 and CDR2 from the germline V gene are MDHEN and SYDVKM. The CDR3 has 14 amino acids. V lost 5 bases and J lost 1; bases outside the gene matches: 5.

The chain employs TRBV5-1 and TRBJ2-3; a possible D gene is TRBD2 (5 bases). CDR3 length: 14 amino acids. Germline V gene lookup returns CDR1 SGHRS and CDR2 YFSETQ. With 3 bases removed from V and 2 bases from J, the gap between germline ends came to 10 bases. CDR3 coding DNA: TGCGCCAGCAGCTCTAGCACCACCACAGATACGCAGTATTTT. Translated, it gives CASSSSTTTDTQYF.